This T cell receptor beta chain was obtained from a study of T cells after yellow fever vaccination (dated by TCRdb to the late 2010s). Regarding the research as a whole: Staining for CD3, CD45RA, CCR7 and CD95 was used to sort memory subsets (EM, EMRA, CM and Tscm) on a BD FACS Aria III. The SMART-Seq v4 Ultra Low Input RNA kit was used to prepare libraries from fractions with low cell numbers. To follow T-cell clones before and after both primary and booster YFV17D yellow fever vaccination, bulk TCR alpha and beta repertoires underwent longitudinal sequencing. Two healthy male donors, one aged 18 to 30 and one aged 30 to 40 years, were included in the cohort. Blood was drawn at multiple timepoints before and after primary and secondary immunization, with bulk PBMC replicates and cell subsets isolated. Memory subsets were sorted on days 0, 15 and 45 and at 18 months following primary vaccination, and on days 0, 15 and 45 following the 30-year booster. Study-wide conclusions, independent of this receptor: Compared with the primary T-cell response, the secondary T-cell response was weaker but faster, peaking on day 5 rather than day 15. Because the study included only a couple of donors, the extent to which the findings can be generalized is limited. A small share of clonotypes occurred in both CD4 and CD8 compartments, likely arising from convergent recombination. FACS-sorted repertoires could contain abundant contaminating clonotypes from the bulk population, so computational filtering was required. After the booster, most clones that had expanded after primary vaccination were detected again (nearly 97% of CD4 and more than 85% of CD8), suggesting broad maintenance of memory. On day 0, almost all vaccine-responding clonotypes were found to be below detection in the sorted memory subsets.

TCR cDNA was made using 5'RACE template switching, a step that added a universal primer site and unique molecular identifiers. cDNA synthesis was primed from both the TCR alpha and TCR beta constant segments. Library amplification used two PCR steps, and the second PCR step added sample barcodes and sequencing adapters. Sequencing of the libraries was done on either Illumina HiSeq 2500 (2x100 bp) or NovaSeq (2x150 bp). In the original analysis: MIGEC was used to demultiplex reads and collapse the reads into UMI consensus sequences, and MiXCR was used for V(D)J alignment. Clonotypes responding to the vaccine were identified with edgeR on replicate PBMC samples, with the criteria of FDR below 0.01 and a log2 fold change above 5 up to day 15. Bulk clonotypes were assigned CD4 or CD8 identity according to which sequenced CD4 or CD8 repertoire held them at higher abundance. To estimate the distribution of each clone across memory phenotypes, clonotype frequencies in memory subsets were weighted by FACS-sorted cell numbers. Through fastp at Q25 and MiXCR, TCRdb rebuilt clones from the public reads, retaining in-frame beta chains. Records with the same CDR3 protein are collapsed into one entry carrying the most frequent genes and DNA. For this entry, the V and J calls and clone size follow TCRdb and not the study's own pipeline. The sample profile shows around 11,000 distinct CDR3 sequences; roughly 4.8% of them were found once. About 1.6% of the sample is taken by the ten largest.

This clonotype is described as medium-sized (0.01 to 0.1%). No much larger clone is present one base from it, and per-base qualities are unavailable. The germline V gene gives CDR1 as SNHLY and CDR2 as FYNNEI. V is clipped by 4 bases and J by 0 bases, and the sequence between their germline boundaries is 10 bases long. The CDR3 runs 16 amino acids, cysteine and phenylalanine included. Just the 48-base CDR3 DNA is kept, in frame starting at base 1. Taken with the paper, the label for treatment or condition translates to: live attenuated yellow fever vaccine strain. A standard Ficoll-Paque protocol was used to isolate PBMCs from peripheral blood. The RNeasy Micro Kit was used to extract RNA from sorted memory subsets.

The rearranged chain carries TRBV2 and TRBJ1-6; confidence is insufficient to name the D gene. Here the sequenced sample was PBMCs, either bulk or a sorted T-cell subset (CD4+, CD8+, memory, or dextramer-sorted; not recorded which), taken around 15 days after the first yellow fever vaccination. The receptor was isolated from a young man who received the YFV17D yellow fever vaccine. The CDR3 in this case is CASSVALRSYNSPLHF. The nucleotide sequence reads TGTGCCAGCAGTGTCGCTCTACGCTCCTATAATTCACCCCTCCACTTT.